This T cell receptor beta chain appears in the sequencing data of a study of T cell repertoires in cytomegalovirus infection. The overall study: Epitope selection comprised recently identified HLA-C-restricted CMV epitopes and well-studied HLA-B-restricted CMV epitopes. Public TCR beta signatures provided an indication of both CMV infection and a matching HLA type. Study findings and constraints: There were carriers of CMV plus the relevant HLA, and cumulative public TCR beta family frequency identified them. The ex vivo response showed dominance by HLA-C-restricted CMV-specific TCR beta clonotypes.

This clonotype was seen only a few times. Antigen unknown. TCRdb used MiXCR to reprocess the reads, holding one entry per CDR3 protein. The repertoire holds about 470,000 distinct CDR3 sequences, roughly 43% seen once, with about two fifths in the top ten. V dropped 3 bases and J dropped 5 bases, with 14 bases sitting between them. The germline V gene has CDR1 LNHDA and CDR2 SQIVND (reference sequence). This CDR3 contains 15 residues. The sequence derives from a human donor in good health (CMV status not recorded). Some clones in this sample may be carry-over from other donors' samples. The chain is built from TRBV19 and TRBJ2-1; D unresolved. Source: cultured PBMCs, taken from culture after CMV antigen stimulation. DNA of the CDR3: TGTGCCAGTAGTATTCGACGCCGGTTGGACAATGAGCAGTTCTTC. Translated: CASSIRRRLDNEQFF.